The next 26 T cell receptor beta chains were all read from a single sample in a study of blood T cells in healthy people across ages. The second PCR ran roughly 7 to 12 cycles with a sample-barcoded 5' primer and J-beta primers. MiXCR, applied by TCRdb to the 5' RACE reads, yields one record per CDR3 protein. Altogether more than 800,000 distinct CDR3 sequences are present, 25% to 30% being singletons, with the ten largest covering 15% to 20%. Sequenced material: blood. The receptors derive from a woman aged 80 or older in good health.

V is TRBV10-3 and J is TRBJ2-1, with D perhaps TRBD1 or TRBD2 (5 bases each). Judging by the DNA end, TRBJ2-7 fits better; the J call may be wrong. CDR1 is ENHRY and CDR2 is SYGVKD in the germline V gene. This CDR3 contains 14 residues. The CDR3 protein is CAIRAGTSYNEQYF. The CDR3 DNA is TGTGCCATCAGGGCCGGGACCTCCTACAATGAGCAGTACTTC.

The V call is TRBV7-2, the J call TRBJ2-6; the D gene could be TRBD1 or TRBD2 (5 bases each). Germline V gene data show CDR1 as SGHTA and CDR2 as FQGNSA. V dropped 2 bases and J dropped 4 bases, with 15 bases sitting between them. This CDR3 contains 17 residues. The CDR3 sequence: CASSLYGRGTGANVLTF. The DNA of the CDR3 is TGTGCCAGCAGCTTATACGGTAGAGGGACCGGGGCCAACGTCCTGACTTTC.

For this clonotype: One base away lies a much larger clone, so this may be a sequencing read error. The chain has TRBV6-5 and TRBJ2-1; D is possibly TRBD2 (6 bases). Trimming removed 5 bases at V and 1 base at J, with 15 bases between. From germline, CDR1 is MNHEY and CDR2 SVGAGI. The CDR3 covers 16 residues. CDR3 DNA sequence: TGTGCCAGCAGTCTTGGAGGCCGGGGGTCCTACAATGAGCAGTTCTTC. Translation: CASSLGGRGSYNEQFF.

This chain uses TRBV7-2 with TRBJ2-1; D gene ambiguous. The CDR3 loop spans 14 amino acids. Germline V CDR1 and CDR2: SGHTA, FQGNSA. V dropped 3 bases and J dropped 7 bases, with 13 bases sitting between them. CDR3 region: CASSFSPLENEQFF. The DNA of the CDR3 is TGTGCCAGCAGCTTTAGTCCCCTTGAAAATGAGCAGTTCTTC.

This clonotype occurred a few times. V is TRBV19 and J is TRBJ2-3, with D possibly being TRBD1 or TRBD2 (9 bases each). The length of the CDR3 is 16 residues. V lost 5 bases and J lost 8, with 23 bases in between. CDR1 is LNHDA and CDR2 is SQIVND in the germline V gene (reference sequence). Written as DNA, the CDR3 is TGTGCCAGTAGTCTAGCGGGGACAGGGCCCCTCGCTACGCAGTATTTT. Its translation: CASSLAGTGPLATQYF.

Notes on this clonotype: A read error may explain this, as a much larger clone is one base away. J is TRBJ2-7 and V is TRBV28; D unresolved. Trimming took off 6 bases at V and 5 bases at J, with 23 bases between the two ends. The length of the CDR3 is 16 residues. Germline CDR1 is MDHEN and CDR2 is SYDVKM. For the CDR3, the DNA is TGTGCCAGCAGAGGGCTTCAAAGGATGGAAAGCGACGAGCAGTACTTC. Translation: CASRGLQRMESDEQYF.

Regarding this clonotype: At one end the junction does not follow the germline gene, possibly because of a read error. The CDR3 protein is CAGSGGRPQETQYF. For the CDR3, the DNA is TGTGCCGGCAGTGGGGGACGGCCACAAGAGACCCAGTACTTC. The J gene is TRBJ2-5, the V gene TRBV6-1; D is perhaps TRBD1 or TRBD2 (5 bases each). The germline gives CDR1 MNHNS, CDR2 SASEGT. This CDR3 region has 14 residues.

This clonotype was counted a few times. The V call is TRBV12-3 or TRBV12-4, the J call TRBJ1-5; 8 bases are a match to TRBD1. The junction had 5 bases not matched to a gene; V was cut back by 2 bases and J by 5 bases. This CDR3 has 15 residues. The CDR3 spells CASSLRQGTYQPQHF. The CDR3 nucleotides read TGTGCCAGCAGTTTAAGACAGGGGACCTATCAGCCCCAGCATTTT.

The chain combines TRBV9 with TRBJ1-5, with 7 bases lining up with TRBD1. This CDR3 region has 15 residues. Germline V lookup: CDR1 SGDLS, CDR2 YYNGEE. Losses at the gene ends were 5 bases for V and 2 bases for J; bases not matched to a gene: 7. In nucleotides, the CDR3 is TGTGCCAGCAGTACAGGGGCGTCGGGCAATCAGCCCCAGCATTTT. It translates to CASSTGASGNQPQHF.

Many counts were recorded for this clonotype. The chain couples TRBV7-9 to TRBJ2-1; D assignment may be TRBD1 or TRBD2 (5 bases each). V lost 5 bases to trimming and J lost 10 bases, with 18 bases between them. Germline V gene data show CDR1 as SEHNR and CDR2 as FQNEAQ (reference sequence). The CDR3 length is 14 residues. CDR3 residues: CASSPRRGVEEQFF. DNA for the CDR3: TGTGCCAGCAGCCCCCGCCGAGGGGTCGAAGAGCAGTTCTTC. The full variable domain, its missing parts supplied by reference TRBV7-9 and TRBJ2-1, is DTGVSQNPRHKITKRGQNVTFRCDPISEHNRLYWYRQTLGQGPEFLTYFQNEAQLEKSRLLSDRFSAERPKGSFSTLEIQRTEQGDSAMYLCASSPRRGVEEQFFGPGTRLTVL.

In this sample, this clonotype turned up many times. This chain joins TRBV12-3 or TRBV12-4 and TRBJ2-6; 8 bases are a match to TRBD1. After removal of 6 bases from V and 2 bases from J, the junction contained 12 bases not matched to a gene. This CDR3 contains 18 residues. CDR3 sequence reads: CASSNVARGQAGANVLTF. CDR3 coding DNA: TGTGCCAGCAGCAACGTTGCCAGGGGGCAAGCTGGGGCCAACGTCCTGACTTTC.

This clonotype showed up just a few times. The gene calls are TRBV6-1 and TRBJ1-1; possible D gene TRBD1, 5 bases. The V end lost 3 bases, the J end lost 5 bases, and 16 bases lay between the germline ends. In germline, CDR1 is MNHNS, CDR2 SASEGT. The CDR3 totals 15 residues. CDR3 in DNA: TGTGCCAGCAGTGACCCCGGCAGGGCCAAGACTGAAGCTTTCTTT. Amino acids: CASSDPGRAKTEAFF.

V usage is TRBV7-2 and J usage is TRBJ1-5; D remains ambiguous. The germline CDR1 and CDR2 sequences are SGHTA and FQGNSA. The CDR3 runs to 15 residues. V was shortened by 1 base and J by 2 bases, with 9 bases between the two germline ends. In DNA, the CDR3 is TGTGCCAGCAGCTTAGAGGGCCGGCGCAATCAGCCCCAGCATTTT. This encodes CASSLEGRRNQPQHF.

This chain joins TRBV12-3 or TRBV12-4 and TRBJ2-4; 8 nucleotides line up with TRBD2. The V gene end was trimmed by 6 bases and the J gene end by 8 bases; junction bases not matched to a gene: 9. The CDR3 extends over 14 amino acids. CDR3 residues: CASSRTSRGDIQYF. The DNA of the CDR3 is TGTGCCAGCAGCCGGACTAGCCGCGGGGACATTCAGTACTTC.

This clonotype has a handful of counts. V and J are TRBV2 and TRBJ2-7; TRBD2 matches 8 bases. Trimming at V came to 10 bases and at J to 7 bases, leaving 9 bases not matched to a gene. The CDR3 is 12 residues long. The germline CDR1 and CDR2 sequences are SNHLY and FYNNEI. This CDR3 reads CATWTSSNEQYF. In DNA form, the CDR3 reads TGTGCCACCTGGACTAGCTCCAATGAGCAGTACTTC.

As for this clonotype: This may come from a read error, since a much larger clone is one base off. This rearrangement joins TRBV29-1 to TRBJ1-2, with D maybe TRBD1 (5 bases). Germline V gene lookup returns CDR1 SQVTM and CDR2 ANQGSEA. V was pared by 7 bases and J by 4 bases, with 13 bases between. The CDR3 runs to 12 residues. The CDR3 DNA follows: TGCAGCGCAAAACGGGGGAGCTATGGCTACACCTTC. Encoded protein: CSAKRGSYGYTF.

This clonotype has ten or more counts. This sequence joins TRBV10-2 and TRBJ2-1, with D perhaps assigned TRBD1 or TRBD2 (7 bases each). This CDR3 region has 15 residues. V shed 3 bases and J shed 12 bases, with 21 bases lying between them. The V gene's germline CDR1 is WSHSY and CDR2 SAAADI. This CDR3 is CASSDSGGAPFGQFF. CDR3 bases: TGCGCCAGCAGTGATTCAGGGGGGGCCCCTTTTGGGCAGTTCTTC.

This clonotype was picked up many times. The chain links TRBV20-1 to TRBJ2-7; possibly TRBD1 for D (7 bases). The CDR3 spans 14 residues. Trimming shortened V by 3 bases and J by 5 bases, and 17 bases separated the two germline ends. Germline assignment: CDR1 DFQATT and CDR2 SNEGSKA (reference sequence). The CDR3 sequence: CSASGQGGGHEQYF. The CDR3 nucleotides are TGCAGTGCTAGTGGCCAGGGGGGCGGTCACGAGCAGTACTTC.

There are many counts of this clonotype. The chain has TRBV7-8 and TRBJ2-7; possibly TRBD2 for D (5 bases). CDR3 length equals 16 residues. Trimming stripped 4 bases from V and 4 bases from J, with 20 bases between. CDR1 and CDR2 (germline): SGHVS, FQNEAQ. CDR3 bases: TGTGCCAGCAGCTCTAGACAAAGAGGACGGGGTTACGAGCAGTACTTC. Its translation is CASSSRQRGRGYEQYF.

This clonotype was found many times. V gene TRBV6-2 or TRBV6-3 combines with J gene TRBJ2-1; TRBD2 matches 7 bases. V trimming: 2 bases; J trimming: 2 bases; junction bases outside the gene matches: 3. The CDR3 totals 15 residues. Germline V CDR1 and CDR2: MNHEY, SVGEGT. DNA of the CDR3: TGTGCCAGCAGTTACCATAGCGGGCCCTACAATGAGCAGTTCTTC. This encodes CASSYHSGPYNEQFF.

At least ten counts were recorded for this clonotype. The chain has TRBV7-9 and TRBJ1-6; D remains ambiguous. The CDR3 has 13 amino acids. Germline V gene data show CDR1 as SEHNR and CDR2 as FQNEAQ (reference sequence). V was trimmed by 2 bases and J by 9 bases, leaving 8 bases between them. CDR3 loop: CASSLSSASPLHF. CDR3 DNA sequence: TGTGCCAGCAGCTTATCAAGTGCTTCACCCCTCCACTTT.

Ten or more counts support this clonotype. V and J are TRBV6-2 or TRBV6-3 and TRBJ2-1; 10 nucleotides match TRBD1. The germline V gene has CDR1 MNHEY and CDR2 SVGEGT. V lost 6 bases to trimming and J lost 4 bases; unmatched junction nucleotides: 3. This CDR3 has 14 residues. CDR3 coding DNA: TGTGCCAGCAGACCGGGACAGGGGTACAATGAGCAGTTCTTC. Protein: CASRPGQGYNEQFF.

This clonotype was counted ten times or more. The rearrangement joins TRBV5-1 to TRBJ2-1; 7 bases align to TRBD1. There are 15 residues in the CDR3. The trim removed 3 bases at V and 5 bases at J, leaving 8 bases unmatched. CDR1 is SGHRS and CDR2 is YFSETQ in the germline V gene. CDR3 bases: TGCGCCAGCAGCTCAAGAGGGACAGAAAACAATGAGCAGTTCTTC. The encoded protein is CASSSRGTENNEQFF.

The V and J genes are TRBV7-2 and TRBJ2-7; the D is unclear. Germline V gives CDR1 SGHTA, CDR2 FQGNSA. CDR3 length equals 12 residues. Between the trimmed V and J ends, which lost 3 bases and 6 bases, there was a span of 9 bases. As DNA, the CDR3 is TGTGCCAGCAGCTTTCGGGCCGGCGAGCAGTACTTC. This translates into CASSFRAGEQYF.

Many counts were recorded for this clonotype. The rearrangement joins TRBV24-1 to TRBJ2-3; 8 bases are a match to TRBD1. CDR3 length equals 17 residues. Looked up from germline, CDR1 is KGHDR and CDR2 is SFDVKD. V shed 3 bases, J shed 2 bases, and the junction held 9 bases outside the gene matches. The CDR3 region is CATSDQGTGSNTDTQYF. As DNA, the CDR3 is TGTGCCACCAGTGATCAAGGGACAGGCAGTAACACAGATACGCAGTATTTT.

This clonotype was seen a few times. V and J are TRBV7-6 and TRBJ2-7, with 8 bases identical to TRBD2. Germline V CDR1 and CDR2: SGHVS, FNYEAQ. Trimming cost V 1 base and J 4 bases; bases outside gene matches: 9. The CDR3 extends over 16 amino acids. CDR3 DNA: TGTGCCAGCAGCTTAGGGGCGGGGGGAGTGGATTACGAGCAGTACTTC. This sequence encodes CASSLGAGGVDYEQYF.